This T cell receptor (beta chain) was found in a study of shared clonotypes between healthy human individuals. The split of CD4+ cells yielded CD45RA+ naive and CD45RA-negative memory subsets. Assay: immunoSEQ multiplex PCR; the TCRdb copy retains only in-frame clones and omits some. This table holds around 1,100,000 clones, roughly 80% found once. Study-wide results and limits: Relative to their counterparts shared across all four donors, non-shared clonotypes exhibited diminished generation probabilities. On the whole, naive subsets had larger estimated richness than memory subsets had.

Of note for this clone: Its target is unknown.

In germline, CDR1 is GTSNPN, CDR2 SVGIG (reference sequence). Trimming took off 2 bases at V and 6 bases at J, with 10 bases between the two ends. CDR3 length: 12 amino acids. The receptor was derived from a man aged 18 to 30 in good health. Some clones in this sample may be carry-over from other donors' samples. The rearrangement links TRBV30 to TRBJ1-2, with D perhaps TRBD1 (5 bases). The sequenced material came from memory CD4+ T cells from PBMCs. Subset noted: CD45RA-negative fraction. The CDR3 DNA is TGTGCCTGGAGTATACAGGCCCATGGCTACACCTTC. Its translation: CAWSIQAHGYTF.